This T cell receptor beta chain was profiled in a study of T cells in Graves' hyperthyroidism and ophthalmopathy. V was shortened by 1 base and J by 6 bases, with 11 bases between the two germline ends. This CDR3 comprises 14 residues. Germline values: CDR1 LNHDA, CDR2 SQIVND (reference sequence). PBMCs were collected from a roughly 10 ml volume of fresh peripheral blood. Researchers amplified the TCR beta CDR3 regions from RNA transcripts. The study used the HTBI primer set for a first-round RT-PCR of the TCR CDR3. In TCRdb, the multiplex PCR reads were re-called with MiXCR into one record per CDR3 protein. Seen here are roughly 350,000 distinct CDR3 sequences, about 14% observed once, and the top ten hold around 20%.

V gene TRBV19 combines with J gene TRBJ2-3; D unresolved. This TCR derives from a woman aged 25 to 39 with Graves' ophthalmopathy. The specimen was blood. The CDR3 region is CASSIVWGSDTQYF. DNA of the CDR3: TGTGCCAGTAGTATAGTTTGGGGATCCGATACGCAGTATTTT.